Listed here are 7 T cell receptor beta chains from one sample, sequenced in a study of T cell responses to AZD1222 COVID-19 vaccine. Clones were read by immunoSEQ multiplex PCR, and TCRdb kept only the in-frame ones, dropping some. The sample includes roughly 110,000 clones, 91% of them seen just once. The sample consisted of peripheral blood, taken on day 0 of AZD1222 vaccination. The receptors were gathered from an adult in good health.

The chain links TRBV30 to TRBJ2-3, with a weak D call TRBD2 (5 bases). The germline CDR1 and CDR2 sequences are GTSNPN and SVGIG (reference sequence). The V and J ends lost 3 bases and 0 bases respectively, with 10 bases between them. The CDR3 loop spans 14 amino acids. CDR3 in DNA: TGTGCCTGGAGGGGAGATCGTAGCACAGATACGCAGTATTTT. Translated: CAWRGDRSTDTQYF.

The rearrangement links TRBV7-9 to TRBJ2-5; D gene ambiguous. The CDR3 is made up of 16 amino acids. Trimming removed 5 bases at V and 2 bases at J, with 18 bases between. The germline V gene encodes CDR1 SEHNR and CDR2 FQNEAQ (reference sequence). CDR3 sequence reads: CASSLGTSGLQETQYF. The CDR3 nucleotides are TGTGCCAGCAGCCTGGGCACGTCAGGCCTACAAGAGACCCAGTACTTC. Complete variable domain (other parts from reference TRBV7-9 and TRBJ2-5): DTGVSQNPRHKITKRGQNVTFRCDPISEHNRLYWYRQTLGQGPEFLTYFQNEAQLEKSRLLSDRFSAERPKGSFSTLEIQRTEQGDSAMYLCASSLGTSGLQETQYFGPGTRLLVL.

The chain couples TRBV5-1 to TRBJ1-2, with a possible D match to TRBD1 (5 bases). Trimming pared 1 base from V and 8 bases from J, leaving 9 bases between. The V gene's germline CDR1 is SGHRS and CDR2 YFSETQ. The CDR3 covers 12 residues. The CDR3 sequence is CASSLRGLGYTF. Written as DNA, the CDR3 is TGCGCCAGCAGCTTGAGGGGCTTGGGCTACACCTTC.

This rearrangement joins TRBV7-2 to TRBJ1-4, with TRBD1 as a possible D gene (6 bases). V was pared by 1 base and J by 5 bases, with 8 bases between. The germline V gene encodes CDR1 SGHTA and CDR2 FQGNSA. This CDR3 region has 14 residues. The DNA of the CDR3 is TGTGCCAGCAGCTTAGTGACAGGAAATGAAAAACTGTTTTTT. As protein: CASSLVTGNEKLFF.

V and J are TRBV19 and TRBJ1-2; TRBD1 matches 7 bases. The J segment lost 8 bases and the V segment lost 0 bases, leaving 3 bases of the junction unmatched. Germline assignment: CDR1 LNHDA and CDR2 SQIVND (reference sequence). This CDR3 contains 13 residues. The CDR3: CASSIDEGAGYTF. The CDR3 bases are TGTGCCAGTAGTATAGACGAGGGGGCCGGCTACACCTTC.

The V and J genes are TRBV9 and TRBJ2-1, with 8 positions matching TRBD1. Trimming at V came to 1 base and at J to 4 bases, leaving 4 bases not matched to a gene. This CDR3 has 15 residues. Germline-derived CDR1 and CDR2 are SGDLS and YYNGEE. CDR3 loop: CASSVQGANYNEQFF. The DNA of the CDR3 is TGTGCCAGCAGCGTACAGGGGGCGAATTACAATGAGCAGTTCTTC.

This clone was recorded once. The rearrangement uses TRBV3-1 (or the pseudogene TRBV3-2) and TRBJ2-3; a weak D match, TRBD2 (6 bases). With 0 bases removed from V and 8 bases from J, the gap between germline ends came to 18 bases. Germline CDR1 LGHDT, CDR2 YNNKEL (reference sequence). The CDR3 contains 16 residues. In DNA, the CDR3 is TGTGCCAGCAGCCAAGAATTCGGTGTATTGGGGGGTACGCAGTATTTT. This sequence encodes CASSQEFGVLGGTQYF.